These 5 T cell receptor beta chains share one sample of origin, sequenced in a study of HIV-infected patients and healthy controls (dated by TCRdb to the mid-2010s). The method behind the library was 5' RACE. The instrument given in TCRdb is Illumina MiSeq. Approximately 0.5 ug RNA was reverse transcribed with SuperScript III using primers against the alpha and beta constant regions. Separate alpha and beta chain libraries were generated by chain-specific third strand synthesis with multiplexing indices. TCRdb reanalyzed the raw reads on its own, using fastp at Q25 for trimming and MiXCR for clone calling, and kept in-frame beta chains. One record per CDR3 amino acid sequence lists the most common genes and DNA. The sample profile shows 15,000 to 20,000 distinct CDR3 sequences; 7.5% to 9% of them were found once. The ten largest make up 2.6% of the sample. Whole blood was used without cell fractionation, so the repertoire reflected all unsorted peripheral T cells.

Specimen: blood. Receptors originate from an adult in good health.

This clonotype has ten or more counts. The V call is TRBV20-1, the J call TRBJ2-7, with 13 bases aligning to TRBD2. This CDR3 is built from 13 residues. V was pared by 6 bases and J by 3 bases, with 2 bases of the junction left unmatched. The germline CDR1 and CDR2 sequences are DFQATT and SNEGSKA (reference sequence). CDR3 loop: CSARTSGSYEQYF. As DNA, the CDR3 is TGCAGTGCCAGGACTAGCGGGAGCTACGAGCAGTACTTC.

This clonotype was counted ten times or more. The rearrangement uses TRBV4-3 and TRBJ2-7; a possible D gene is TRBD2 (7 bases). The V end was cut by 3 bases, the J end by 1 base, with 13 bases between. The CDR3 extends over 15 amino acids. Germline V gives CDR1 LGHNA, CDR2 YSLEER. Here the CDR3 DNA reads TGCGCCAGCAGCCATACGCGGGGGCCGTCCTACGAGCAGTACTTC. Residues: CASSHTRGPSYEQYF.

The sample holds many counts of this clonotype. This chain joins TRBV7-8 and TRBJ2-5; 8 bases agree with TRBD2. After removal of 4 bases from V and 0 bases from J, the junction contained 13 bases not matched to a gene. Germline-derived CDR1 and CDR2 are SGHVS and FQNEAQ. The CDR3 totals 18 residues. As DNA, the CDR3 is TGTGCCAGCAGCTCCTATTGGGGCACTAGCGGAGACCAAGAGACCCAGTACTTC. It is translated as CASSSYWGTSGDQETQYF.

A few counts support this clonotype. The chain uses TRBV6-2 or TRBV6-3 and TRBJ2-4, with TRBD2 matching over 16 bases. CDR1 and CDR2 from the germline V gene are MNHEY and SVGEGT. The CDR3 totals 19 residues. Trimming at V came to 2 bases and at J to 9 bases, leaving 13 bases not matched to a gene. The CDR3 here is CASSYGGTSGRAGVFIQYF. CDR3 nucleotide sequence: TGTGCCAGCAGTTACGGCGGGACTAGCGGGAGGGCCGGGGTGTTCATTCAGTACTTC.

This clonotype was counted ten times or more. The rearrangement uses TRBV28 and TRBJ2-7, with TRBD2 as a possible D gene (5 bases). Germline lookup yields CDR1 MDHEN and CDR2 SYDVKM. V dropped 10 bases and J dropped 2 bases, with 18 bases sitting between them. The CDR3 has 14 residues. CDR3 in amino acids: CATWERVYPYEQYF. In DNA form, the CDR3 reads TGTGCCACCTGGGAGAGGGTGTATCCCTACGAGCAGTACTTC.